Detailed here is one TCR beta chain. What it binds is unknown. The data were taken from a study of T cell responses to AZD1222 COVID-19 vaccine. Study results and caveats: Reportedly, close to half of spike-specific TCRs are directed against unmutated variant regions.

The method was immunoSEQ multiplex PCR; TCRdb's version includes in-frame clones alone and lacks a portion of them. The data hold around 79,000 clones, with approximately 89% observed a single time. Germline CDR1 LNHDA, CDR2 SQIVND (reference sequence). The CDR3 consists of 14 residues. The V end was cut by 3 bases, the J end by 2 bases, with 10 bases between. The sequence came from an adult in good health. The V gene is TRBV19, the J gene TRBJ1-2; TRBD1 might be the D (6 bases). The specimen was peripheral blood, collected on day 0 of AZD1222 vaccination. The CDR3 spells CASSMSGANYGYTF. Written as DNA, the CDR3 is TGTGCCAGTAGTATGTCAGGGGCGAACTATGGCTACACCTTC.